Given below is one T cell receptor (beta chain) in context. Its target is unknown. The record originates from a study of T-cell memory formation after mild COVID-19. Each CDR3 protein is one row after TCRdb ran MiXCR on the 5' RACE reads. Here the sample spans just over 400,000 distinct CDR3 sequences, 20% to 25% being singletons. V lost 3 bases to trimming and J lost 7 bases; unmatched junction nucleotides: 5. The CDR3 runs to 14 residues. Findings of the study overall: Pre-infection memory showed some responding clones, and this suggested that cross-reactive memory joined.

The chain employs TRBV12-3 or TRBV12-4 and TRBJ2-1; TRBD1 agrees at 8 bases. The TCR sequence derives from an adult woman who had mild COVID-19 (a few samples of this study predate the infection). Cell type and time point are not known. Specimen: PBMCs or a T cell subset sorted from them (not recorded which). The CDR3 reads CASSFRDRTNEQFF. Written as DNA, the CDR3 is TGTGCCAGCAGTTTTCGGGACAGGACTAATGAGCAGTTCTTC.